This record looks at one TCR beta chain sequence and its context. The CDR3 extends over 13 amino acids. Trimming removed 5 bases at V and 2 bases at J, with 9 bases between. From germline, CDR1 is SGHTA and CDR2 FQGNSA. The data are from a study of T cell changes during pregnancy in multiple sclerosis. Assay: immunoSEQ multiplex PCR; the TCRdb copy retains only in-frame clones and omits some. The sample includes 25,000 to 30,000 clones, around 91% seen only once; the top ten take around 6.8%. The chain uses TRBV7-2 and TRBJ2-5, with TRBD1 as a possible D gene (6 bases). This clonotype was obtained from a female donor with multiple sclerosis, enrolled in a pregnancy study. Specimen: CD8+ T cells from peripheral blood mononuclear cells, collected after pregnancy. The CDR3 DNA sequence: TGTGCCAGCAGCAGGACAGTTCAAGAGACCCAGTACTTC. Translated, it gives CASSRTVQETQYF.